This T cell receptor (beta chain) came from a study of blood T cell repertoires in COVID-19. As for the study in general: Acute and convalescent COVID-19 samples came from the United States, Italy and Spain.

In the original analysis: Reference gene primer amplification gave nucleated cell count estimates. The protocol was immunoSEQ multiplex PCR, while the TCRdb copy is restricted to in-frame clones and leaves out a portion. D and trimming come from the DNA, and the V and J calls and clone size come from that table. The profile shows 85,000 to 100,000 clones, 79% of them singletons. This CDR3 comprises 16 residues. V lost 5 bases and J lost 8; bases outside the gene matches: 10. Per germline, CDR1 SSHAT and CDR2 FNYEAQ (reference sequence). The chain links TRBV7-7 to TRBJ2-1; 12 bases line up with TRBD2. The sequence was obtained from an elderly woman with active or convalescent COVID-19. The material sequenced was peripheral blood. DNA of the CDR3: TGTGCCAGCAGCCCCTCACTAGCGGGAGGACGCGATGAGCAGTTCTTC. Translation: CASSPSLAGGRDEQFF.